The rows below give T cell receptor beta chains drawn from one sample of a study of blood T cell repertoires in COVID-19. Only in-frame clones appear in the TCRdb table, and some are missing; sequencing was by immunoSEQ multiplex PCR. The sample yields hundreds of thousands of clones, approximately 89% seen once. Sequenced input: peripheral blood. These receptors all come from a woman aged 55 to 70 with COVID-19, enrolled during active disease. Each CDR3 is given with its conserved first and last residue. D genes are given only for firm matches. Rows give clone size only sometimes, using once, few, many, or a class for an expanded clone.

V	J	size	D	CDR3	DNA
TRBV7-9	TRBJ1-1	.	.	CASSSPGQTNTEAFF	TGTGCCAGCAGCTCTCCCGGACAGACAAACACTGAAGCTTTCTTT
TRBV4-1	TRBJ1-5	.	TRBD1	CASRDRERGNQPQHF	TGCGCCAGCAGGGACAGGGAACGAGGCAATCAGCCCCAGCATTTT
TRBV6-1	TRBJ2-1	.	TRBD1	CASREQGATAYNEQFF	TGTGCCAGCAGGGAACAGGGGGCAACAGCCTACAATGAGCAGTTCTTC
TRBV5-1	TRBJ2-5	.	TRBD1	CASSFGTGGRETQYF	TGCGCCAGCAGCTTCGGGACAGGGGGCCGAGAGACCCAGTACTTC
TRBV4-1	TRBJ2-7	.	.	CASSQVEGGQGGWYEQYF	TGCGCCAGCAGCCAAGTTGAAGGAGGGCAGGGGGGTTGGTACGAGCAGTACTTC
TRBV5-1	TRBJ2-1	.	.	CASSSQGNEQFF	TGCGCCAGCAGCTCACAGGGTAATGAGCAGTTCTTC
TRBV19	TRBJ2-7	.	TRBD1	CASSAPGQGGYEQYF	TGTGCCAGTAGTGCGCCGGGACAGGGCGGTTACGAGCAGTACTTC
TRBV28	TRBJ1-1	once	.	CASSLSSPIGAFF	TGTGCCAGCAGTCTTTCTTCCCCTATCGGGGCTTTCTTT
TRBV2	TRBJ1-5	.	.	CASSRYSNQPQHF	TGTGCCAGCAGCCGCTATAGCAATCAGCCCCAGCATTTT
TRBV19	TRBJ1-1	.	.	CASSMDRGLWEAFF	TGTGCCAGTAGTATGGACAGAGGTCTCTGGGAAGCTTTCTTT
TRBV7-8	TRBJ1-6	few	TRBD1	CASSLLGQGVHSPLHF	TGTGCCAGCAGCTTATTGGGACAGGGAGTGCATTCACCCCTCCACTTT
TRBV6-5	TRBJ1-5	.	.	CASSYRGGQPQHF	TGTGCCAGCAGTTACCGGGGTGGACAGCCCCAGCATTTT
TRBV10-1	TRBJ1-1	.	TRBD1	CASSLAGGSEAFF	TGCGCCAGCAGTCTTGCAGGGGGATCCGAAGCTTTCTTT
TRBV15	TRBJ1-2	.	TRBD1	CATSSVRDREGYTF	TGTGCCACCAGCTCCGTCCGGGACAGGGAAGGCTACACCTTC
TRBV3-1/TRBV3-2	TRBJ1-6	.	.	CASSQGLGRRDSPLHF	TGTGCCAGCAGCCAAGGATTGGGCAGGCGGGATTCACCCCTCCACTTT
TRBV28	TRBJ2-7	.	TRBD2	CASSPTSGGGYEQYF	TGTGCCAGCAGTCCAACTAGCGGGGGAGGTTACGAGCAGTACTTC
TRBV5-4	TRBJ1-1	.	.	CASSPWSGGSEAFF	TGTGCCAGCAGCCCGTGGTCAGGAGGGTCTGAAGCTTTCTTT
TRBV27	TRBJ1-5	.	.	CASSSLGGSHSNQPQHF	TGTGCCAGCAGTTCCTTGGGTGGGAGTCATAGCAATCAGCCCCAGCATTTT
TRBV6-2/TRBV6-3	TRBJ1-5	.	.	CASSPRTGLDGQPQHF	TGTGCCAGCAGTCCACGGACGGGACTAGATGGTCAGCCCCAGCATTTT
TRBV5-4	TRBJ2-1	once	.	CASTEGGVERGEQFF	TGTGCCAGCACCGAAGGAGGAGTTGAACGTGGTGAGCAGTTCTTC
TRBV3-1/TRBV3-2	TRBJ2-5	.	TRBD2	CASTRRGAETQYF	TGTGCCAGCACTAGGCGGGGGGCTGAGACCCAGTACTTC
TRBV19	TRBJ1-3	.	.	CASSIQSSGNTIYF	TGTGCCAGTAGTATCCAGTCCTCTGGAAACACCATATATTTT
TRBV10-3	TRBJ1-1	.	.	CAIRGGMNTEAFF	TGTGCCATCAGGGGGGGTATGAACACTGAAGCTTTCTTT
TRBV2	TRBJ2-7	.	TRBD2	CASRTGTSGGEQYF	TGTGCCAGCAGAACCGGGACTAGCGGTGGCGAGCAGTACTTC
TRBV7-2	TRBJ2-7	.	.	CASSPPGSTPYEQYF	TGTGCCAGCAGCCCCCCGGGGTCCACCCCCTACGAGCAGTACTTC
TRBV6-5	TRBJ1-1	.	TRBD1	CASHRQGVNTEAFF	TGTGCCAGCCACAGACAGGGGGTGAACACTGAAGCTTTCTTT
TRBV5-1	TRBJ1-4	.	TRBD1	CASSPRTGQEKLFF	TGCGCCAGCAGCCCGCGGACGGGACAGGAAAAACTGTTTTTT
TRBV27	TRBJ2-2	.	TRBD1	CASSLFSPGQIAGELFF	TGTGCCAGCAGTTTATTCTCTCCGGGACAGATAGCCGGGGAGCTGTTTTTT
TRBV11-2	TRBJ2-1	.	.	CASSLDPWQGSNEQFF	TGTGCCAGCAGCTTAGATCCCTGGCAGGGGTCCAATGAGCAGTTCTTC
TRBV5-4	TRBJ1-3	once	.	CASSPSTADPENTIYF	TGTGCCAGCAGCCCGTCGACAGCCGATCCAGAAAACACCATATATTTT
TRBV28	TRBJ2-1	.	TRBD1	CASRVGQGAGEQFF	TGTGCCAGCAGGGTCGGACAGGGGGCAGGGGAGCAGTTCTTC
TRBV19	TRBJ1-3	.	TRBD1	CASSLTGAIPSGNTIYF	TGTGCCAGTAGTCTGACAGGGGCCATTCCTTCTGGAAACACCATATATTTT
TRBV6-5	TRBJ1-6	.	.	CASIGTIGDNSPLHF	TGTGCCAGCATCGGGACAATTGGGGATAATTCACCCCTCCACTTT
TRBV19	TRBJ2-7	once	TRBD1	CASSILSGQGRYEQYF	TGTGCCAGTAGTATCCTCTCTGGACAGGGACGGTACGAGCAGTACTTC
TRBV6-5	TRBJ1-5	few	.	CASRTGSRQPQHF	TGTGCCAGCAGAACAGGGTCAAGACAGCCCCAGCATTTT
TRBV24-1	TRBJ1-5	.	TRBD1	CATSEGQGANQPQHF	TGTGCCACCAGTGAAGGACAGGGTGCCAATCAGCCCCAGCATTTT
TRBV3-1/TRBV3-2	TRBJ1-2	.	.	CASSAQGAYGYTF	TGTGCCAGCAGCGCTCAAGGGGCCTATGGCTACACCTTC
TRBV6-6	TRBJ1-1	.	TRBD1	CASSYEGANTEAFF	TGTGCCAGCAGTTACGAGGGGGCGAACACTGAAGCTTTCTTT
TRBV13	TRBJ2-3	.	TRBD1	CASSLRQGARGTDTQYF	TGTGCCAGCAGCTTAAGGCAGGGGGCGCGGGGCACAGATACGCAGTATTTT
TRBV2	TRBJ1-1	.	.	CASRSQGRAFF	TGTGCCAGCAGGAGCCAGGGTCGAGCTTTCTTT
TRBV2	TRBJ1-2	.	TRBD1	CASRGRGDYGYTF	TGTGCCAGCAGGGGCAGGGGGGACTATGGCTACACCTTC
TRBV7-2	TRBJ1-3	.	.	CASSLDSGRAGNTIYF	TGTGCCAGCAGCTTAGACTCGGGCAGGGCTGGAAACACCATATATTTT
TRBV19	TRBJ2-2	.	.	CASSIANTGELFF	TGTGCCAGTAGTATCGCGAACACCGGGGAGCTGTTTTTT
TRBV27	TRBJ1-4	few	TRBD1	CASSYRDRWNEKLFF	TGTGCCAGCAGTTACCGGGACAGGTGGAATGAAAAACTGTTTTTT
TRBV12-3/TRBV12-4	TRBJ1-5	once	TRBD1	CATSGTGNQPQHF	TGTGCCACGTCTGGGACAGGCAATCAGCCCCAGCATTTT
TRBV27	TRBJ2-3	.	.	CASSPPSGAPTDTQYF	TGTGCCAGCAGTCCCCCTTCAGGGGCTCCCACAGATACGCAGTATTTT
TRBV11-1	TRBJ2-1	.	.	CASSLAGREQFF	TGTGCCAGCAGCTTAGCGGGCCGGGAGCAGTTCTTC
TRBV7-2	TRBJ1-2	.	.	CASSLGAPRTGGVYTF	TGTGCCAGCAGCTTAGGGGCCCCTAGGACCGGAGGGGTCTACACCTTC
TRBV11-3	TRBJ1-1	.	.	CASSVTGNTEAFF	TGTGCCAGCAGCGTGACGGGGAACACTGAAGCTTTCTTT
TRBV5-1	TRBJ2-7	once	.	CASSSDNSYEQYF	TGCGCCAGCAGCTCGGACAACTCCTACGAGCAGTACTTC
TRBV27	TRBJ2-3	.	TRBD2	CASSTPGGRPDTQYF	TGTGCCAGCAGTACCCCGGGGGGGCGGCCAGATACGCAGTATTTT
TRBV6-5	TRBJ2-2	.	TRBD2	CASSYGTSGYTGELFF	TGTGCCAGCAGTTACGGTACTAGCGGGTACACCGGGGAGCTGTTTTTT
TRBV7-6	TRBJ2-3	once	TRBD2	CASSLAISGGATDTQYF	TGTGCCAGCAGCTTAGCGATAAGCGGGGGGGCAACAGATACGCAGTATTTT